The 5 T cell receptor beta chains below were found in one sample sequenced in a study of neurological immune-mediated disorders. From the 5' RACE reads, TCRdb called clonotypes with MiXCR, one entry per CDR3 protein. The table lists under 50,000 distinct CDR3 sequences, more than 9% of them singletons, with 3% to 4% in the top ten. Specimen: CD4+ T cells from blood. These receptor sequences come from a woman in her twenties or thirties with HTLV-1-associated myelopathy (HAM/TSP).

At least ten counts were recorded for this clonotype. This chain links TRBV19 with TRBJ1-1; tentatively, D is TRBD1 (5 bases). Trimming left V 7 bases short and J 4 bases short, with 13 bases between. Germline V gene sequence: CDR1 LNHDA, CDR2 SQIVND (reference sequence). This CDR3 contains 13 residues. As DNA, the CDR3 is TGTGCCAGTACCATGGGACCGGGCACTGAAGCTTTCTTT. Translated, it gives CASTMGPGTEAFF.

CDR3 nucleotide sequence: TGCGCCAGCAGCTTGGCCACGGGGGGGACTGAAGCTTTCTTT. Amino acid sequence: CASSLATGGTEAFF. The J gene is TRBJ1-1, the V gene TRBV5-1, with a weak D call TRBD1 (5 bases). V shed 0 bases and J shed 5 bases, with 11 bases lying between them. Germline CDR1 SGHRS, CDR2 YFSETQ. CDR3 length: 14 amino acids.

This clonotype was recorded at least ten times. This chain connects TRBV9 to TRBJ2-5; 7 bases line up with TRBD1. The CDR3 is 16 amino acids. The germline V gene encodes CDR1 SGDLS and CDR2 YYNGEE. The junction had 10 bases not matched to a gene; V was cut back by 3 bases and J by 2 bases. The CDR3 sequence is CASSARQGTAQETQYF. CDR3 sequence (DNA): TGTGCCAGCAGCGCCCGACAGGGAACCGCTCAAGAGACCCAGTACTTC.

A word on this clonotype: Germline and junction disagree at one end, which may indicate a read error. The rearrangement links TRBV6-1 to TRBJ2-2; D not certain. Germline V gene data show CDR1 as MNHNS and CDR2 as SASEGT. The CDR3 loop spans 15 amino acids. DNA for the CDR3: TGTGCCAACAGTGAAGGGTTCTGGGGCACCGGGGAGCTGTTTTTT. It translates to CANSEGFWGTGELFF.

This clonotype came up many times. J is TRBJ1-1 and V is TRBV3-1, with D possibly TRBD1 on 5 matching bases. This CDR3 region has 14 residues. The germline gives CDR1 LGHDT, CDR2 YNNKEL (reference sequence). Trimming cost V 1 base and J 4 bases, with 10 bases left between them. CDR3 DNA sequence: TGTGCCAGCAGCCAAGGGGGCAAGGGCACTGAAGCTTTCTTT. Translation gives CASSQGGKGTEAFF.